The entry that follows covers one TCR beta chain sequence. The antigen is not known. The germline gives CDR1 SGHRS, CDR2 YFSETQ. The length of the CDR3 is 16 residues. V was clipped by 5 bases and J by 1 base; unmatched bases: 8. This sample is drawn from a study of memory CD4+ T cells and cytomegalovirus serostatus. Study-wide findings and caveats: Suggested: most of the CMV-linked TCR signature lies in CD4+ memory cells. CD4+ memory repertoires contained about two fifths of the roughly 150 reported CMV TCRbeta sequences.

The sort gate was single viable CD3+CD4+CD8-CD45RO+ cells for memory CD4+ T cells. Total CD4+ T cells were enriched by CD4 positive selection. Original methodology: After removing out-of-frame reads, 2 million to 2.5 million distinct TCRbeta sequences remained. Some clones are missing from TCRdb's copy, which holds only in-frame ones; the method was immunoSEQ multiplex PCR. D and trimming come from the DNA, and the V and J calls and clone size come from that table. This sample yields about 59,000 clones, of which about 81% are seen a single time; about 0.95% belongs to the top ten. The specimen was memory CD4+ T cells from blood. The chain uses TRBV5-1 and TRBJ1-3; TRBD1 matches at 8 bases. This TCR derives from an adult in good health and CMV-seronegative. The CDR3 spells CASSSDRVGSGNTIYF. The DNA for the CDR3 is TGCGCCAGCAGTTCGGACAGGGTGGGATCTGGAAACACCATATATTTT.